What follows are 12 T cell receptor beta chains derived from one specimen sequenced in a study of cytomegalovirus exposure and HLA in healthy donors. Primers included in the PCR were 60 Vbeta and 13 Jbeta primers. Some clones are missing from TCRdb's copy, which holds only in-frame ones; the method was immunoSEQ multiplex PCR. The data contain approximately 110,000 clones, 78% of them singletons. The sample comprised PBMCs. These TCRs come from a male donor in good health and CMV-seronegative.

V gene TRBV5-1 combines with J gene TRBJ2-5, with unresolved D. The J call may be faulty, since TRBJ2-7 better matches the DNA end. CDR3 size: 12 residues. Germline-derived CDR1 and CDR2 are SGHRS and YFSETQ. DNA of the CDR3: TGCGCCAGCAGCTTGCCGTCCTACGAGCAGTACTTC. It encodes CASSLPSYEQYF.

This clone was detected only once. The rearrangement links TRBV5-8 to TRBJ2-2, with 8 positions matching TRBD1. This CDR3 has 15 residues. The V gene's germline CDR1 is SGHTS and CDR2 YDEGEE. V shed 3 bases, J shed 4 bases, and the junction held 5 bases outside the gene matches. Here the CDR3 DNA reads TGTGCCAGCAGCTCAGGACAGGGAGGCACCGGGGAGCTGTTTTTT. Translating gives CASSSGQGGTGELFF.

The chain is built from TRBV5-5 and TRBJ1-3; D not certain. Trimming removed 0 bases at V and 2 bases at J, with 9 bases between. Germline values: CDR1 SGHKS, CDR2 YYEKEE (reference sequence). The CDR3 extends over 15 amino acids. CDR3 nucleotides: TGTGCCAGCAGCTTGGCACCTAATACTGGAAACACCATATATTTT. Residues: CASSLAPNTGNTIYF. The full variable domain, rest sourced from reference TRBV5-5 and TRBJ1-3, is DAGVTQSPTHLIKTRGQQVTLRCSPISGHKSVSWYQQVLGQGPQFIFQYYEKEERGRGNFPDRFSARQFPNYSSELNVNALLLGDSALYLCASSLAPNTGNTIYFGEGSWLTVV.

The chain has TRBV7-3 and TRBJ2-1; TRBD2 might be the D (6 bases). The germline CDR1 and CDR2 sequences are SGHTA and FQGTGA. This CDR3 has 14 amino acids. The V gene lost 0 bases and the J gene lost 8 bases, with 11 bases spanning the gap. The CDR3 DNA is TGTGCCAGCAGCTTAACGTCGGGAGAGTATGAGCAGTTCTTC. Residues: CASSLTSGEYEQFF. The entire variable domain, with the rest obtained from reference TRBV7-3 and TRBJ2-1, is as follows: GAGVSQTPSNKVTEKGKYVELRCDPISGHTALYWYRQSLGQGPEFLIYFQGTGAADDSGLPNDRFFAVRPEGSVSTLKIQRTERGDSAVYLCASSLTSGEYEQFFGPGTRLTVL.

The rearrangement uses TRBV6-6 and TRBJ2-5, with 8 bases matching TRBD2. Germline V gives CDR1 MNHNY, CDR2 SVGAGI (reference sequence). The ends lost 2 bases at V and 4 bases at J; junction bases unmatched: 9. This CDR3 contains 16 residues. This chain's CDR3 is CASSYRPGLGGETQYF. The CDR3 bases are TGTGCCAGCAGTTACCGCCCGGGACTAGGGGGAGAGACCCAGTACTTC.

This clone was detected once. This chain joins TRBV9 and TRBJ1-4, with TRBD1 matching over 8 bases. Germline V CDR1 and CDR2: SGDLS, YYNGEE. The CDR3 consists of 15 residues. V trimming: 2 bases; J trimming: 5 bases; junction bases outside the gene matches: 5. The CDR3 nucleotides are TGTGCCAGCAGCGTGCGCGGGACAGGAAATGAAAAACTGTTTTTT. As protein: CASSVRGTGNEKLFF. The full variable domain, with the rest looked up from reference TRBV9 and TRBJ1-4, is DSGVTQTPKHLITATGQRVTLRCSPRSGDLSVYWYQQSLDQGLQFLIQYYNGEERAKGNILERFSAQQFPDLHSELNLSSLELGDSALYFCASSVRGTGNEKLFFGSGTQLSVL.

The count of this clone is one. The chain is built from TRBV30 and TRBJ2-5; 8 bases map to TRBD1. From germline, CDR1 is GTSNPN and CDR2 SVGIG (reference sequence). This CDR3 region has 14 residues. V lost 5 bases to trimming and J lost 5 bases; unmatched junction nucleotides: 10. CDR3 DNA sequence: TGTGCCTGGGCCCACGGGGACAGGTCGGAGACCCAGTACTTC. Translated, it gives CAWAHGDRSETQYF.

V and J are TRBV10-2 and TRBJ2-1; D might be TRBD2 (6 bases). V was clipped by 10 bases and J by 4 bases, with 17 bases between them. The CDR3 totals 14 residues. In germline, CDR1 is WSHSY, CDR2 SAAADI. DNA for the CDR3: TGCGCCACCTCAACGGGACTCCCTTACAATGAGCAGTTCTTC. Encoded protein: CATSTGLPYNEQFF.

CDR3 sequence: CASSPGGVNTEAFF. The CDR3 coding sequence is TGTGCCAGCTCACCTGGGGGGGTGAACACTGAAGCTTTCTTT. The chain carries TRBV18 and TRBJ1-1; maybe TRBD1 (5 bases). Germline lookup yields CDR1 KGHSH and CDR2 LQKENI. The CDR3 has 14 residues. The V gene lost 3 bases and the J gene lost 0 bases, with 8 bases spanning the gap. Complete variable domain (other parts from reference TRBV18 and TRBJ1-1): NAGVMQNPRHLVRRRGQEARLRCSPMKGHSHVYWYRQLPEEGLKFMVYLQKENIIDESGMPKERFSAEFPKEGPSILRIQQVVRGDSAAYFCASSPGGVNTEAFFGQGTRLTVV.

The CDR3: CASSFRLAGNTGELFF. As DNA, the CDR3 is TGTGCCAGTAGTTTCCGACTAGCAGGGAACACCGGGGAGCTGTTTTTT. The V gene is TRBV19, the J gene TRBJ2-2; 7 bases map to TRBD2. This CDR3 has 16 amino acids. The junction had 7 bases not matched to a gene; V was cut back by 5 bases and J by 1 base. CDR1 is LNHDA and CDR2 is SQIVND in the germline V gene (reference sequence).

The V gene is TRBV10-3, the J gene TRBJ2-3, with TRBD2 matching 9 bases. CDR1 and CDR2 (germline): ENHRY, SYGVKD. This CDR3 spans 15 amino acids. J was trimmed by 6 bases and V by 4 bases; bases with no gene match: 8. CDR3 residues: CAISGLAAPVDTQYF. The CDR3 DNA reads as TGTGCCATCAGTGGACTAGCGGCACCCGTTGATACGCAGTATTTT.

This clone was recorded once. The chain links TRBV6-1 to TRBJ2-7; D gene uncertain. Trimming stripped 5 bases from V and 1 base from J, with 12 bases between. CDR1 and CDR2 from the germline V gene are MNHNS and SASEGT. The CDR3 covers 14 residues. CDR3 nucleotide sequence: TGTGCCAGCAGTCCTCTAGACTCATCCTACGAGCAGTACTTC. As protein: CASSPLDSSYEQYF.